A single sample is the source of the 5 T cell receptor beta chains below, sequenced in a study of identical twins. TCRdb processed the 5' RACE reads anew with MiXCR; each CDR3 protein has one entry. The data show hundreds of thousands of distinct CDR3 sequences, about 12% seen once. The same sample was also studied in work on yellow fever vaccine responses in identical twins.

The sample comprised PBMCs. Source of these receptors: a woman under 30 in good health.

The V gene is TRBV28, the J gene TRBJ2-7; 7 bases agree with TRBD1. J lost 9 bases, V lost 5 bases, and 16 bases had no gene match. Germline loops: CDR1 MDHEN, CDR2 SYDVKM. CDR3 length: 15 amino acids. The CDR3 spells CASSEGTVRSVSQYF. The CDR3, as DNA: TGTGCCAGCAGTGAAGGGACAGTCCGTTCGGTTTCGCAGTACTTC. Full variable domain (missing parts from reference TRBV28 and TRBJ2-7): DVKVTQSSRYLVKRTGEKVFLECVQDMDHENMFWYRQDPGLGLRLIYFSYDVKMKEKGDIPEGYSVSREKKERFSLILESASTNQTSMYLCASSEGTVRSVSQYFGPGTRLTVT.

This clonotype was recorded a few times. This chain uses TRBV6-1 with TRBJ1-2; D gene ambiguous. This CDR3 contains 13 residues. The germline V gene encodes CDR1 MNHNS and CDR2 SASEGT. V shed 2 bases and J shed 7 bases, with 11 bases lying between them. Written as DNA, the CDR3 is TGTGCCAGCAGTGAAACGGGGTTCTCTGGCTACACCTTC. Translated: CASSETGFSGYTF.

This clonotype has a handful of counts. This chain joins TRBV14 and TRBJ2-3; D remains unclear. Per germline, CDR1 SGHDN and CDR2 FVKESK. V was pared by 4 bases and J by 4 bases, with 9 bases between. This CDR3 contains 13 residues. CDR3 sequence (DNA): TGTGCCAGCAGCCTCGCCCTCCCAGATACGCAGTATTTT. This gives the protein CASSLALPDTQYF.

The gene calls are TRBV10-3 and TRBJ2-7; 10 positions match TRBD1. Germline V gene data show CDR1 as ENHRY and CDR2 as SYGVKD. The CDR3 length is 16 residues. The V segment lost 0 bases and the J segment 4 bases; nucleotides outside the gene matches: 6. CDR3 nucleotides: TGTGCCATCAGTGAGTCTCATCCGGGACAGGGGTACGAGCAGTACTTC. Protein sequence: CAISESHPGQGYEQYF.

A few counts support this clonotype. The chain carries TRBV3-1 and TRBJ2-1; 13 bases match TRBD2. The germline V gene has CDR1 LGHDT and CDR2 YNNKEL (reference sequence). CDR3 size: 16 residues. The trim removed 0 bases at V and 8 bases at J, leaving 4 bases unmatched. The chain's CDR3 is CASSQDRLAGGHEQFF. The CDR3 bases are TGTGCCAGCAGCCAAGACCGACTAGCGGGGGGCCATGAGCAGTTCTTC.